Following are 32 T cell receptor beta chains from one sample sequenced in a study of tumor and adjacent non-tumor tissue in lung cancer. Three rounds of nested PCR, following a modified ARM-PCR protocol, produced the TCRbeta library. One entry per CDR3 protein results from TCRdb running MiXCR on the multiplex PCR reads. The sample includes approximately 90,000 distinct CDR3 sequences, about 66% of them seen just once. The template was RNA from unsorted bulk tissue. The sequencing input was lung tumor tissue. The receptors come from a man in his sixties with non-small cell lung cancer.

A single count supports this clonotype. At one end the junction does not follow the germline gene, possibly because of a read error. The chain recombines TRBV27 with TRBJ1-6; unclear D gene. The CDR3 spans 12 residues. CDR1 is MNHEY, CDR2 SMNVEV, per germline (reference sequence). CDR3 in DNA: TGTGCCAGCGGCTTCCGAAATTCACCCATCCACTTT. This sequence encodes CASGFRNSPIHF.

At least ten counts were recorded for this clonotype. The rearrangement uses TRBV20-1 and TRBJ2-1, with 11 bases identical to TRBD2. CDR3 length: 15 residues. The germline gives CDR1 DFQATT, CDR2 SNEGSKA (reference sequence). V shed 3 bases, J shed 9 bases, and the junction held 10 bases outside the gene matches. CDR3 amino acids: CSARTTSGAQGEQFF. The DNA for the CDR3 is TGCAGTGCTAGGACGACTAGCGGGGCCCAGGGTGAGCAGTTCTTC.

The chain uses TRBV29-1 and TRBJ2-3; D might be TRBD2 (5 bases). The CDR3 has 12 amino acids. Germline CDR1 SQVTM, CDR2 ANQGSEA. Here the CDR3 DNA reads TGCAGTGCAGGCGAGGGAACAGATACGCAGTATTTT. The encoded protein is CSAGEGTDTQYF.

The CDR3 protein is CASSFSGTGTSNEQFF. The CDR3 DNA follows: TGTGCCAGCAGCTTTTCGGGGACGGGAACCTCCAATGAGCAGTTCTTC. J is TRBJ2-1 and V is TRBV12-3 or TRBV12-4; TRBD1 or TRBD2 may be the D gene (5 bases each). The CDR3 sequence is 16 residues long. The V end was cut by 6 bases, the J end by 6 bases, with 21 bases between.

This clonotype was counted many times. The V and J genes are TRBV6-2 or TRBV6-3 and TRBJ2-1; TRBD2 matches 14 bases. The J segment lost 8 bases and the V segment lost 4 bases, leaving 13 bases of the junction unmatched. CDR1 and CDR2 from the germline V gene are MNHEY and SVGEGT. The CDR3 covers 18 residues. The CDR3 DNA reads as TGTGCCAGCAGTTTCTTGACTAGCGGGAGGGCCGAGGGGTATGAGCAGTTCTTC. Its protein is CASSFLTSGRAEGYEQFF.

About this clonotype itself: One junction end disagrees with the germline gene, perhaps due to a read error. This chain joins TRBV6-5 and TRBJ2-7, with 7 positions matching TRBD1. Looked up from germline, CDR1 is MNHEY and CDR2 is SVGAGI. The CDR3 sequence is 14 residues long. DNA for the CDR3: TGTGCCAGCAGGGCGACAGGGACGGCCTACGAGAAGTACTTC. Its protein product is CASRATGTAYEKYF.

As for this clonotype: Since a much larger clone is just one base distant, this may be a read error. This chain's CDR3 is CASSRTSGLLGQQFF. CDR3 DNA: TGTGCCAGCAGCCGGACTAGCGGCCTACTTGGTCAGCAGTTCTTC. This sequence joins TRBV7-9 and TRBJ2-1, with 10 nucleotides matching TRBD2. CDR1 and CDR2 (germline): SEHNR, FQNEAQ (reference sequence). CDR3 length: 15 amino acids. Trimming removed 5 bases from V and 11 bases from J; junction bases left unmatched: 12.

This clonotype has a handful of counts. One end of the junction is discordant with germline, which a read error may explain. The chain has TRBV28 and TRBJ1-3; tentative D call: TRBD1 (5 bases). CDR3 length: 15 amino acids. The germline V gene encodes CDR1 MDHEN and CDR2 SYDVKM. The CDR3 is CASSLEGPVGNAIYF. The CDR3 DNA is TGTGCCAGCAGTTTAGAGGGGCCCGTCGGAAACGCCATATATTTT.

Points on this clonotype: A read error may explain this, as a much larger clone is one base away. V is TRBV14 and J is TRBJ2-7; TRBD1 might be the D (5 bases). The CDR3 spans 14 residues. In germline, CDR1 is SGHDN, CDR2 FVKESK. The CDR3 bases are TGTGCCAACAGCCAAGGGGTTCGCTCGGCCGAGCAGTACTTC. Amino acids: CANSQGVRSAEQYF.

Concerning this clonotype itself: This clone may be a read error of a much larger clone one base away. The V call is TRBV30, the J call TRBJ2-5; weak D call: TRBD2 (6 bases). The CDR3 extends over 13 amino acids. The germline V gene encodes CDR1 GTSNPN and CDR2 SVGIG (reference sequence). The CDR3, as DNA: TGTACCTGGAGTCGGGGACTTCAAGAGACCCAGTACTTC. As protein: CTWSRGLQETQYF.

A word on this clonotype: Germline is not matched at one junction end, which may reflect a read error. The chain carries TRBV12-3 or TRBV12-4 and TRBJ2-1, with D possibly TRBD1 on 6 matching bases. The CDR3 spans 15 residues. The DNA of the CDR3 is TGTTCCAGCAGTTTAGCAGTGGGGGCCTACAATGAGCAGTCCTTC. Protein product: CSSSLAVGAYNEQSF.

As for this clonotype: One end of the junction is discordant with germline, which a read error may explain. The V gene is TRBV4-1, the J gene TRBJ2-1, with TRBD1 matching over 9 bases. This CDR3 has 15 residues. In germline, CDR1 is MGHRA, CDR2 YSYEKL. DNA of the CDR3: TGCGCCAGTAGCCAGGGGACAGGGAACTACAATGAGCACTTCTTC. This codes for CASSQGTGNYNEHFF.

Points on this clonotype: A junction boundary mismatches the germline segment, possibly from a read error. The genes are TRBV12-3 or TRBV12-4 and TRBJ1-3; D perhaps matches TRBD1 (5 bases). This CDR3 region has 17 residues. This chain's CDR3 is CASSLAGTPQKRNTICF. DNA for the CDR3: TGTGCCAGCAGTTTAGCGGGGACGCCCCAAAAGAGAAACACCATATGTTTC.

Many counts were recorded for this clonotype. The V and J genes are TRBV20-1 and TRBJ2-1; the D is unclear. The CDR3 consists of 11 residues. CDR1 and CDR2 from the germline V gene are DFQATT and SNEGSKA (reference sequence). V lost 6 bases to trimming and J lost 6 bases, with 9 bases between them. Here the CDR3 DNA reads TGCAGTGCGGACGTAACCAATGAGCAGTTCTTC. Protein: CSADVTNEQFF.

This clonotype was seen more than once but under ten times. A single base separates this from a much larger clone, so it may be a read error. The V call is TRBV19, the J call TRBJ1-2, with unresolved D. From germline, CDR1 is LNHDA and CDR2 SQIVND (reference sequence). The CDR3 covers 14 residues. CDR3 in DNA: TGTACCAGTAGTCCTTTGGGATGGGACTATGGCTACACCTTC. It encodes CTSSPLGWDYGYTF.

This clonotype was detected many times. The chain links TRBV6-6 to TRBJ2-7; D call uncertain. This CDR3 has 14 residues. Germline CDR1 and CDR2: MNHNY and SVGAGI (reference sequence). V was cut by 3 bases and J by 3 bases, with 12 bases left in between. CDR3 amino acids: CASSYSDLGYEQYF. CDR3 nucleotides: TGTGCCAGCAGTTATTCTGACCTGGGCTACGAGCAGTACTTC.

In regard to this clonotype: Relative to the germline gene, one junction end is altered; a read error may explain this. This rearrangement joins TRBV11-1 to TRBJ1-6, with TRBD1 matching over 11 bases. Germline CDR1 SGHAT, CDR2 FQDESV (reference sequence). CDR3 size: 17 residues. CDR3 coding DNA: TGTGCCAGCAGCTCGCCCCGGACAGGGGGCTATTATTCACCCCCCCACTTT. Translating it yields CASSSPRTGGYYSPPHF.

Note on this clonotype: The junction differs from germline at one of its ends, possibly a read error. The gene calls are TRBV6-5 and TRBJ2-7, with D perhaps being TRBD1 or TRBD2 (6 bases each). The length of the CDR3 is 15 residues. Germline V lookup: CDR1 MNHEY, CDR2 SVGAGI. Written as DNA, the CDR3 is TGTGCCAGCAGCCCCGGGGGACAAGCCTCCTACGAGAAGTACTTC. Translating gives CASSPGGQASYEKYF.

Concerning this clonotype: One junction end disagrees with the germline gene, perhaps due to a read error. The CDR3 DNA reads TGTGCCGGCAGCTTGGTAGGGGGGGGCATGAACACTGATGCTTTCTTT. Residues: CAGSLVGGGMNTDAFF. The V call is TRBV11-2, the J call TRBJ1-1; possibly TRBD1 for D (6 bases). This CDR3 has 16 amino acids. Germline CDR1 SGHAT, CDR2 FQNNGV.

This clonotype was recorded once. A read error may account for a junction end that differs from germline. The chain links TRBV4-2 to TRBJ2-7, with TRBD1 identical over 7 bases. CDR1 is LGHNA and CDR2 is YNFKEQ in the germline V gene. CDR3 length equals 15 residues. The DNA of the CDR3 is TGTGCAAGCAACCAAGATCTCTTACAGGGGAACGAGCAGTACTTC. It is translated as CASNQDLLQGNEQYF.

This clonotype was counted at least ten times. The CDR3 DNA sequence: TGTGCCAGCAGTTGGTCGGGTGACAATCAGCCCCAGCATTTT. Its protein product is CASSWSGDNQPQHF. The V call is TRBV6-2 or TRBV6-3, the J call TRBJ1-5, with D hard to call. The V gene's germline CDR1 is MNHEY and CDR2 SVGEGT. The CDR3 runs to 14 residues. V dropped 4 bases and J dropped 3 bases, with 10 bases sitting between them.

The V call is TRBV7-9, the J call TRBJ1-1; D gene ambiguous. Germline V gene lookup returns CDR1 SEHNR and CDR2 FQNEAQ (reference sequence). V was clipped by 5 bases and J by 5 bases, with 9 bases between them. The CDR3 covers 12 residues. CDR3 bases: TGTGCCAGCAGCCGCCCGGGAACTGAAGCTTTCTTT. It specifies CASSRPGTEAFF.

In its sample, this clonotype was seen once. This chain joins TRBV11-2 and TRBJ2-7; D is unclear. Trimming removed 7 bases at V and 6 bases at J, with 19 bases between. Per the germline V gene, CDR1 is SGHAT and CDR2 is FQNNGV. The CDR3 extends over 14 amino acids. The CDR3, as DNA: TGTGCCAGCATCGTTAAAATCCGCTTGGGCGAGCAGTACTTC. Amino acid sequence: CASIVKIRLGEQYF.

On this clonotype itself: Germline is not matched at one junction end, which may reflect a read error. The chain is built from TRBV6-6 and TRBJ2-7; D might be TRBD2 (7 bases). CDR1 MNHNY and CDR2 SVGAGI come from the germline V gene (reference sequence). This CDR3 comprises 20 residues. CDR3 protein: CVSSKTRTAGPFSSPYEQYF. The CDR3, as DNA: TGTGTCAGCAGTAAGACCAGGACAGCGGGGCCTTTCTCTTCTCCCTACGAGCAGTACTTC.

On this clonotype: At one end the junction does not follow the germline gene, possibly because of a read error. The V call is TRBV6-1, the J call TRBJ2-3; the D is unclear. Germline V lookup: CDR1 MNHNS, CDR2 SASEGT. This CDR3 is built from 12 residues. DNA for the CDR3: TGCGCCAGCAGTGAATCCAGTTTTACGCAGTATTTT. Its translation is CASSESSFTQYF.

The sample holds one count of this clonotype. The chain employs TRBV20-1 and TRBJ2-5; TRBD2 matches 8 bases. CDR3 length: 13 residues. Looked up from germline, CDR1 is DFQATT and CDR2 is SNEGSKA (reference sequence). V dropped 5 bases and J dropped 6; count of bases not matched to a gene: 8. This CDR3 is CSARSGIGQTQYF. Written as DNA, the CDR3 is TGCAGTGCTCGTAGCGGGATCGGTCAGACCCAGTACTTC.

A word on this clonotype: Germline is not matched at one junction end, which may reflect a read error. The chain carries TRBV10-3 and TRBJ2-7, with 8 bases aligning to TRBD2. Germline V lookup: CDR1 ENHRY, CDR2 SYGVKD. CDR3 length equals 15 residues. This CDR3 reads CAISAAGGQSYEQYF. DNA for the CDR3: TGTGCCATCAGTGCTGCGGGGGGCCAATCCTACGAGCAGTATTTC.

On this clonotype: The junction differs from germline at one of its ends, possibly a read error. The J gene is TRBJ2-7, the V gene TRBV7-3, with TRBD2 as a possible D gene (5 bases). CDR1 SGHTA and CDR2 FQGTGA come from the germline V gene. CDR3 size: 14 residues. The CDR3 loop is CASSLGGRAYEQYF. CDR3 nucleotides: TGTGCCAGCAGCTTAGGAGGTCGCGCATACGAACAGTACTTC.

The V and J genes are TRBV6-6 and TRBJ2-6; perhaps TRBD1 as D (6 bases). Trimming removed 8 bases from V and 4 bases from J, with 12 bases in between. CDR1 and CDR2 from the germline V gene are MNHNY and SVGAGI (reference sequence). This CDR3 has 14 amino acids. The DNA of the CDR3 is TGTGCCAGCGTCACAGGGTCCGGGGCCAACGTCCTGACTTTC. Translation gives CASVTGSGANVLTF.

Concerning this clonotype: At one end the junction does not follow the germline gene, possibly because of a read error. The chain recombines TRBV12-3 or TRBV12-4 with TRBJ1-2; a possible D gene is TRBD1 (5 bases). The CDR3 loop spans 14 amino acids. The CDR3 nucleotides read TGTGCCAGCAGCCCTTTTCACGAAAGGGGTGGCTACACTTTC. Translated: CASSPFHERGGYTF.

Of note for this clonotype: The junction shows a germline mismatch at one end, possibly a read error. The chain links TRBV2 to TRBJ2-7, with 8 bases aligning to TRBD2. Germline V gene lookup returns CDR1 SNHLY and CDR2 FYNNEI. The CDR3 has 16 amino acids. The CDR3 DNA reads as TGTGCCAGCAGTGAAGGTGGGAGCGGGAGAGGTAACGAGGAGTACTTC. This encodes CASSEGGSGRGNEEYF.

Regarding this clonotype: A much larger clone sits a single nucleotide away, making a read error possible. This chain connects TRBV7-9 to TRBJ2-7, with a possible D match to TRBD1 (5 bases). CDR1 is SEHNR, CDR2 FQNEAQ, per germline (reference sequence). This CDR3 comprises 11 residues. The V end was cut by 2 bases, the J end by 8 bases, with 7 bases between. The CDR3 region has the DNA TGTGCCAGCAGCTTACAGGGCAAGCAGTACTTC. Protein product: CASSLQGKQYF.